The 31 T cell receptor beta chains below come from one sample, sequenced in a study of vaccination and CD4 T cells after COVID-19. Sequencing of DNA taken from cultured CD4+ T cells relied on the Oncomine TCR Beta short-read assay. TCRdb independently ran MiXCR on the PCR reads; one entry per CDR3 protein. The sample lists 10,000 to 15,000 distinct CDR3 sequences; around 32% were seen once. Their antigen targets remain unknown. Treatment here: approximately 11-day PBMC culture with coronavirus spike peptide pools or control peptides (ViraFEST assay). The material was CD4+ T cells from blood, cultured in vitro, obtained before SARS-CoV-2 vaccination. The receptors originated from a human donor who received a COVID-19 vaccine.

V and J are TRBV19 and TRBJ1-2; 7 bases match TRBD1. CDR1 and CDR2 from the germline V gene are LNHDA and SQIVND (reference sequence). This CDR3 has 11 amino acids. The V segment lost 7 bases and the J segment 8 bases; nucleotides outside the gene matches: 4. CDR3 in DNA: TGTGCCAGTACTACGACAGGGGGCTACACCTTC. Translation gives CASTTTGGYTF.

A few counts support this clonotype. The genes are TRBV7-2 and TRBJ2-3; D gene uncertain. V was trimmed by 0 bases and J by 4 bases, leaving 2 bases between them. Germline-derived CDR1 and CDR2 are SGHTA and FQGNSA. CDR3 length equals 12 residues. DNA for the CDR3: TGTGCCAGCAGCTTAGCTGCAGATACGCAGTATTTT. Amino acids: CASSLAADTQYF.

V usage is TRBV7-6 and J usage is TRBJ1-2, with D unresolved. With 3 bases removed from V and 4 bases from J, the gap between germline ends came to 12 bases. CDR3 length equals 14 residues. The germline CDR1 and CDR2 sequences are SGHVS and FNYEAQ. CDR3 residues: CASSFSPQTYGYTF. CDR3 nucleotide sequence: TGTGCCAGCAGCTTTTCGCCACAGACCTATGGCTACACCTTC.

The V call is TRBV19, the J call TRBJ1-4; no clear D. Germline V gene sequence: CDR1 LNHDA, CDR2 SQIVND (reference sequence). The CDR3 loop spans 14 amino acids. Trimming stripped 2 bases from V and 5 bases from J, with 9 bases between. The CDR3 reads CASSIPGWNEKLFF. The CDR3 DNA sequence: TGTGCCAGTAGTATACCAGGTTGGAATGAAAAACTGTTTTTT.

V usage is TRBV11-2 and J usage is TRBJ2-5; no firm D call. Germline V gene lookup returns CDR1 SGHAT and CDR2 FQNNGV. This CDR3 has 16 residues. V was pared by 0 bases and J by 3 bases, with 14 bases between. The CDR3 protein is CASSLDFSGIKETQYF. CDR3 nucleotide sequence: TGTGCCAGCAGCTTAGATTTTTCCGGAATCAAAGAGACCCAGTACTTC.

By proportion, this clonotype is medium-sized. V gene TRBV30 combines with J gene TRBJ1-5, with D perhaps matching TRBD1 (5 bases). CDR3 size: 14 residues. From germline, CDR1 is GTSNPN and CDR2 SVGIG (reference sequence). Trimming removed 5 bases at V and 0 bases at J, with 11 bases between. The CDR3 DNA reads TGTGCCTGGGCCCCGGGGGGTAGCAATCAGCCCCAGCATTTT. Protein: CAWAPGGSNQPQHF.

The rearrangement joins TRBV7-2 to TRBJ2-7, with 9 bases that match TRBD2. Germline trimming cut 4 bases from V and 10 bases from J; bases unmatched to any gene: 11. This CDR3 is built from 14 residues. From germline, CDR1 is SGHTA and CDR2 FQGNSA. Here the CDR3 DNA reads TGTGCCAGCAGCTGCCCTAGCGGGGTTCGAAAACAGTACTTC. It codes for CASSCPSGVRKQYF. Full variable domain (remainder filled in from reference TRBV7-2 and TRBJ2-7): GAGVSQSPSNKVTEKGKDVELRCDPISGHTALYWYRQSLGQGLEFLIYFQGNSAPDKSGLPSDRFSAERTGGSVSTLTIQRTQQEDSAVYLCASSCPSGVRKQYFGPGTRLTVT.

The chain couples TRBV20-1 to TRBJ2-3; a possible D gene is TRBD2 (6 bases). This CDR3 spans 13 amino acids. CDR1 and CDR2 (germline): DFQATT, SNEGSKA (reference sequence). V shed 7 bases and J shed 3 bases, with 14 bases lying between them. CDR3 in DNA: TGCAGTGGAACGACTAGTGGTACAGATACGCAGTATTTT. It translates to CSGTTSGTDTQYF.

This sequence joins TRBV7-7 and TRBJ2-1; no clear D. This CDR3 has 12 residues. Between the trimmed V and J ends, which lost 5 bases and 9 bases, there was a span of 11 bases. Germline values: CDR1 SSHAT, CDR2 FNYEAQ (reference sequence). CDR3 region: CASSTFLGEQFF. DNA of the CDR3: TGTGCCAGCAGCACATTCTTGGGTGAGCAGTTCTTC.

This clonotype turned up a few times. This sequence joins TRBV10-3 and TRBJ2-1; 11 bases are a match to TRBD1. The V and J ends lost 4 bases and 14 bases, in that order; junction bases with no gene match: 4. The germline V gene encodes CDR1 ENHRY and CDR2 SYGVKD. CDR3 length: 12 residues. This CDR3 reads CAISGGQGVEFF. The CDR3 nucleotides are TGTGCCATCAGTGGGGGACAGGGGGTTGAGTTCTTC.

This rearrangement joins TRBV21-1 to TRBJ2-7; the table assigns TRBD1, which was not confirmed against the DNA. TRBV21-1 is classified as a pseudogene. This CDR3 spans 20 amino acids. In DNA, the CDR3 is TGTGCCAGCAGCAATAGGCTGGACAGGGTACTTCGAAATTGGAATTACGAGCAGTACTTC. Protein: CASSNRLDRVLRNWNYEQYF.

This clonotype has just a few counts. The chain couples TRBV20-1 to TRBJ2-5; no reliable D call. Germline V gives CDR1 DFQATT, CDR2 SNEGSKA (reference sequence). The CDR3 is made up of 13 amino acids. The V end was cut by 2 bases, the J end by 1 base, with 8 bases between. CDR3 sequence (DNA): TGCAGTGCTAGACAAGGCCTCCAAGAGACCCAGTACTTC. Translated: CSARQGLQETQYF.

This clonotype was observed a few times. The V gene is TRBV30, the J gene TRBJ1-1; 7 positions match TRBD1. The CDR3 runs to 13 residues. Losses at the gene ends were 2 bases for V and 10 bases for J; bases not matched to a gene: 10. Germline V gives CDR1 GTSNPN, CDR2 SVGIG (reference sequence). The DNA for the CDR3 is TGTGCCTGGAGTCCCCCGCGACAGGGACGAGCTTTCTTT. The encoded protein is CAWSPPRQGRAFF.

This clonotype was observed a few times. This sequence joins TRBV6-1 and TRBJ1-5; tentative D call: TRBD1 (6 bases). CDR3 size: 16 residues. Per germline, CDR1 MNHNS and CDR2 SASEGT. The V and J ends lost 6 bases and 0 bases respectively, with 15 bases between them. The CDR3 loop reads CASSSSPRGSNQPQHF. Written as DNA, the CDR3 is TGTGCCAGCAGCTCATCCCCCAGGGGTAGCAATCAGCCCCAGCATTTT.

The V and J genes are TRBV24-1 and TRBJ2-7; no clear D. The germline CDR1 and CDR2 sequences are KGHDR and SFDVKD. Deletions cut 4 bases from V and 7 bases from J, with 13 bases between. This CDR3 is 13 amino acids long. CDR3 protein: CATSEDALGEQYF. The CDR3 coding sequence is TGTGCCACCAGTGAAGACGCTTTAGGGGAGCAGTACTTC.

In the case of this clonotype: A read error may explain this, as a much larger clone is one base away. CDR3 sequence reads: CATSSIGAWMKAKNIQYF. The CDR3 region has the DNA TGTGCCACCAGCTCGATAGGGGCGTGGATGAAAGCCAAAAACATTCAGTACTTC. V gene TRBV15 combines with J gene TRBJ2-4, with D maybe TRBD1 (5 bases). The CDR3 consists of 18 residues. Germline CDR1 is LNHNV and CDR2 is YYDKDF (reference sequence). V was clipped by 5 bases and J by 0 bases, with 20 bases between them.

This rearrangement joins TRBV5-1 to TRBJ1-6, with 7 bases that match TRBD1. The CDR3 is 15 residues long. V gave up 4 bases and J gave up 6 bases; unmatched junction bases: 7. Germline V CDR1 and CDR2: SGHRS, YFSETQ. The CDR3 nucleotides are TGCGCCAGCAGCAGGTCGGGACAGCCTAATTCACCCCTCCACTTT. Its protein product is CASSRSGQPNSPLHF.

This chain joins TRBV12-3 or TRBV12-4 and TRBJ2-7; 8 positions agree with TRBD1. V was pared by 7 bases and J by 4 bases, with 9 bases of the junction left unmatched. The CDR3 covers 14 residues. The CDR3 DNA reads TGTGCCAGCACCGAGACAGGGGCGACTTACGAGCAGTACTTC. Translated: CASTETGATYEQYF.

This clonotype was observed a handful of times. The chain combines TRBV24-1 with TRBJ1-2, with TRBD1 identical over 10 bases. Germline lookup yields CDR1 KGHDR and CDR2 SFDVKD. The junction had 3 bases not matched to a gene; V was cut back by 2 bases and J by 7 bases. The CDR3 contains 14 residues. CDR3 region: CATSDSDRGLGYTF. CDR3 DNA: TGTGCCACCAGTGATTCCGACAGGGGGCTTGGCTACACCTTC.

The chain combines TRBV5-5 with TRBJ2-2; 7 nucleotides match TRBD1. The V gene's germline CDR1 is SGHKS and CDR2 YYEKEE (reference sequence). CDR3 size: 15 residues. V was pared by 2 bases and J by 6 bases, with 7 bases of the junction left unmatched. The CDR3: CASSFETGIPGELFF. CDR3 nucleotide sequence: TGTGCCAGCAGCTTCGAGACAGGGATACCCGGGGAGCTGTTTTTT.

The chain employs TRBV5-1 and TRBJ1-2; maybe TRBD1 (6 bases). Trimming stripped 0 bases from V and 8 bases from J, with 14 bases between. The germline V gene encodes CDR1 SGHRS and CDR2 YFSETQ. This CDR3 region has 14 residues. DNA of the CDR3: TGCGCCAGCAGCTTGGACAGGGCGAGTAGAGGCTACACCTTC. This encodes CASSLDRASRGYTF.

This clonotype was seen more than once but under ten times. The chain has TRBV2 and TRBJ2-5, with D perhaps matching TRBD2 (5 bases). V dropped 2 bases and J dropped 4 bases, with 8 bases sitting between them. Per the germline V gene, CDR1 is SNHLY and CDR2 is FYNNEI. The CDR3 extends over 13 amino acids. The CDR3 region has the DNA TGTGCCAGCAGTGAAAACGGAGGAGAGACCCAGTACTTC. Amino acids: CASSENGGETQYF.

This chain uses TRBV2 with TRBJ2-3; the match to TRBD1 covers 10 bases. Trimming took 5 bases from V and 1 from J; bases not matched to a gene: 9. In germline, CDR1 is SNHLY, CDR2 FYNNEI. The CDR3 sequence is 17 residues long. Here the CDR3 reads CASSPRDRGLRTDTQYF. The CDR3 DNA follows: TGTGCCAGCAGTCCCCGGGACAGGGGTCTTCGCACAGATACGCAGTATTTT.

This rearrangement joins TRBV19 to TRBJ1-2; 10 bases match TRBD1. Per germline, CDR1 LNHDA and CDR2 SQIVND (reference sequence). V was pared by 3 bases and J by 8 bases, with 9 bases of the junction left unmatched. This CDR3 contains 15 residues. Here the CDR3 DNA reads TGTGCCAGTAGTATTTGGGACAGGGGAATTAGCGGCTACACCTTC. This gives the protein CASSIWDRGISGYTF.

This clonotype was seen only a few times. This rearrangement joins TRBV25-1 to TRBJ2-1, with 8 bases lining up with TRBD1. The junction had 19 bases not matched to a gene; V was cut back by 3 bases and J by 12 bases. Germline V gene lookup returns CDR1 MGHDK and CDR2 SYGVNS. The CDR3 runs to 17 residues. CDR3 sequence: CASSDKPKGQVTLWQFF. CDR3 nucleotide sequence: TGTGCCAGCAGTGATAAACCTAAGGGACAGGTAACTCTATGGCAGTTCTTC.

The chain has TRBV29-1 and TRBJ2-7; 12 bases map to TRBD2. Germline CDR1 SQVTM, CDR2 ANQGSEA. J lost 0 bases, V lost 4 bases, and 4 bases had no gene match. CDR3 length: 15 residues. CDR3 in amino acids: CSVARLAGASYEQYF. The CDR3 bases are TGCAGCGTTGCAAGACTAGCGGGGGCCTCCTACGAGCAGTACTTC.

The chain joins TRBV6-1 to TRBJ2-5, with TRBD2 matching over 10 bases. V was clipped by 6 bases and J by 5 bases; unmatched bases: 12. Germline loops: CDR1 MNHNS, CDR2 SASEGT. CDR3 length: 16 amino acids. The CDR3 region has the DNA TGTGCCAGCAGCCGTCTAGCGGGGGTGTTCCTGGAGACCCAGTACTTC. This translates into CASSRLAGVFLETQYF.

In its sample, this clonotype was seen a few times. The CDR3, as DNA: TGTGCCAGCGGGGACGCCTCGCGCGAGCAGTACTTC. Its protein product is CASGDASREQYF. The chain uses TRBV6-1 and TRBJ2-7; the D gene could be TRBD1 or TRBD2 (5 bases each). The CDR3 loop spans 12 amino acids. From germline, CDR1 is MNHNS and CDR2 SASEGT. Trimming removed 8 bases from V and 6 bases from J, with 14 bases in between.

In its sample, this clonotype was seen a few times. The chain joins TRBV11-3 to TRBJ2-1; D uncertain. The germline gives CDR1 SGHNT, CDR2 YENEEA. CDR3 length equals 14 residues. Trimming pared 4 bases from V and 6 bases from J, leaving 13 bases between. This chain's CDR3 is CASSSDPWGNEQFF. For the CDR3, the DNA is TGTGCCAGCAGCTCCGACCCCTGGGGCAATGAGCAGTTCTTC.

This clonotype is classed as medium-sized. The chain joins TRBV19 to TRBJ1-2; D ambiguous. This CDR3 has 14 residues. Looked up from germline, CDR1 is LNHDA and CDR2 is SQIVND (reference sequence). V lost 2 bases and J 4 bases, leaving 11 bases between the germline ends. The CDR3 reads CASSILPRIYGYTF. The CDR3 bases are TGTGCCAGTAGTATATTGCCGCGCATCTATGGCTACACCTTC.

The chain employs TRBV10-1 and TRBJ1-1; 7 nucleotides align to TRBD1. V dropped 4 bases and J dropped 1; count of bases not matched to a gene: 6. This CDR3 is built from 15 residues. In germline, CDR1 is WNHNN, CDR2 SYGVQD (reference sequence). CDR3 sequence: CASSGGGAGNTEAFF. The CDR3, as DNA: TGCGCCAGCAGTGGAGGGGGCGCGGGGAACACTGAAGCTTTCTTT.